This T cell receptor (beta chain) emerged from a study of OX40 agonist ivuxolimab in advanced cancers. About the full investigation: Ivuxolimab was an agonistic, fully human IgG2 monoclonal antibody directed against OX40 (CD134), a costimulatory receptor. Prior anti-PD-1, anti-PD-L1 or anti-CTLA-4 therapy was permitted, and 40% of dose-escalation patients had received checkpoint inhibitors. Partial responses occurred in three dose-escalation patients: two with cutaneous melanoma and one with hepatocellular carcinoma. Of the approximately 54 dose-escalation patients, hepatocellular carcinoma was present in around 20, melanoma in some 15, renal cell carcinoma in 9 and head and neck cancer in 9. Peripheral TCRbeta sequencing aimed to test whether ivuxolimab altered TCR sequence diversity and caused clonal T-cell expansion. In the dose-escalation cohort, 70% to 85% of patients were male, and the mean age was approximately 64 years, with a range of about 23 to 90. Intravenous ivuxolimab was administered to patients every 2 weeks at six dose levels: 0.01, 0.1, 0.3, 1.5, 3 and 10 mg/kg. The paper describes the monotherapy dose-escalation part (N of about 50 patients) of the phase I trial of ivuxolimab.

The trial excluded patients who had a history of autoimmune disease or who were on systemic immunosuppression. In every dose cohort, peripheral blood was drawn for TCR sequencing at baseline, cycle 4 day 1, and cycle 7 day 1. Samples were obtained from an open-label, multicenter, first-in-human phase I dose-escalation trial of ivuxolimab. The trial enrolled adults with locally advanced or metastatic head and neck squamous cell, hepatocellular, melanoma or renal cell carcinoma. Before TCR sequencing, CD4+ T cells and CD8+ T cells were sorted from peripheral blood as separate populations. The germline V gene provides CDR1 KGHSH and CDR2 LQKENI. Trimming takes 3 bases from V and 1 base from J, and the germline ends sit 10 bases apart. Its CDR3 holds 16 amino acids, cysteine through phenylalanine. Only the CDR3 part of the read is kept: 48 bases, read in frame from the first base. Worth noting for this clone: The antigen it binds to is not known. Nothing much larger sits one base from this clone, and base qualities are not available.

For sequencing of the TCRbeta CDR3 region, genomic DNA was extracted from the sorted cells. TCRbeta CDR3 regions were sequenced using the immunoSEQ Assay. TCRdb took this table from immuneACCESS and kept in-frame rearrangements with V and J called. Such tables lack part of the clones; where checked against another copy, unresolved V genes explain under half of the gap, and the rest is unexplained. The sample table lists over 80,000 clones, roughly nine tenths of them with a count of one. The ten largest clones represent over 4.5% of the sample. On the study overall, not on this receptor specifically: Which antigens the clonally expanded peripheral T cells were specific for was not determined. Low levels of normalized T-cell clonal expansion were also seen in some patients who did not respond. After ivuxolimab, CD8+ T cells had more expanded clones than CD4+ T cells on average. Partial responders in the 0.1-3.0 mg/kg groups had among the lowest normalized peripheral clonal expansion, especially among CD8+ T cells. At doses from 0.1 to 3.0 mg/kg, clonal expansion was seen in both CD4+ and CD8+ blood T cells between baseline and week 6.

The sequenced sample was CD4+ or CD8+ T cells sorted from blood, obtained in a trial of the OX40 agonist ivuxolimab. The receptor comes from an adult with an advanced solid tumor such as melanoma, head and neck, liver or kidney cancer. The chain uses TRBV18 and TRBJ1-6; the D gene is perhaps TRBD1, on 6 matching bases. The sequenced DNA is TGTGCCAGCTCACCGGACAGATTGTCCTATAATTCACCCCTCCACTTT. This gives the protein CASSPDRLSYNSPLHF.